A selection of T cell receptor beta chains follows, all from one sample in a study of T cell responses to AZD1222 COVID-19 vaccine. Assay: immunoSEQ multiplex PCR; the TCRdb copy retains only in-frame clones and omits some. The table records about 260,000 clones, approximately 93% of them present only once. Sequencing used peripheral blood, obtained on day 0 of AZD1222 vaccination. All receptors derive from an adult in good health. The CDR3 runs from the conserved cysteine through the conserved F or W.

v_call | cdr3_aa
TRBV5-4 | CASSTRGRGTDTQYF
TRBV28 | CASSFPGRTDSYEQYF
TRBV5-4 | CASSLAGGEGSPLHF
TRBV7-9 | CASSSRAHTEAFF
TRBV3-1/TRBV3-2 | CASSQGRTGPSRYTF
TRBV5-1 | CASSPGGSGENIQYF
TRBV7-9 | CASSPLAGSNYEQYF
TRBV28 | CASSLLNTGGLFYEQYF
TRBV19 | CASSIGGQGPYEQYF
TRBV19 | CASSVASAHNEQFF
TRBV28 | CASSWGGQETQYF
TRBV5-6 | CASSLPSAGDDEQFF
TRBV5-6 | CASSLGPPDYGYTF
TRBV28 | CASSLTGPPIAGTMNTEAFF
TRBV5-4 | CASSLIGDTQYF
TRBV25-1 | CASSEVQTGGNGYTF
TRBV6-5 | CASRNIRGVEAFF
TRBV5-1 | CASNQLAGGPGYNEQFF
TRBV12-3/TRBV12-4 | CASSGRGPDTQYF
TRBV4-3 | CASSLWGAGNEQYF
TRBV11-2 | CASSLQDGEGTGELFF
TRBV6-2/TRBV6-3 | CASSYAGRGLGQPQHF
TRBV28 | CASSRHSGNTIYF
TRBV7-2 | CASSFGAWQPQHF
TRBV5-6 | CASSLRRQGGSNQPQHF
TRBV18 | CASSPRLGDTEAFF
TRBV7-9 | CASSRQGAPEAFF
TRBV9 | CASSRQGQVNNEQFF
TRBV29-1 | CSVRDRGMETQYF
TRBV28 | CASSLLDGSNQPQHF
TRBV2 | CASSRGRQETQYF
TRBV15 | CATSPWQDASYEQYF
TRBV7-9 | CASRLRGTGELFF
TRBV6-5 | CASSSPSTNEKLFF
TRBV7-6 | CASSLAFGANEKLFF
TRBV28 | CASSSQGGGNQPQHF
TRBV7-2 | CASSLGAYYGYTF
TRBV19 | CASSPGLYNEQFF
TRBV5-1 | CASSLGGLAGGHTGELFF
TRBV5-1 | CASSLQGTGNTIYF
TRBV30 | CAWSVEGKLEYF
TRBV6-5 | CASSHTGPSNEQYF
TRBV6-2/TRBV6-3 | CASSYSVLLAGYKAFF
TRBV4-1 | CASSQDPDSRRGTQYF
TRBV3-1/TRBV3-2 | CASSQDLTGGNNSPLHF
TRBV27 | CASSLGRGASPLHF
TRBV19 | CASSTQQGRNQPQHF
TRBV7-9 | CASSLGGGIGELFF
TRBV7-2 | CASSWTGAEQYF
TRBV28 | CASSRADFTDTQYF
TRBV6-5 | CASSPGGQGSLEAFF
TRBV28 | CASSLQYEQYF
TRBV15 | CATSGDRPFSGELFF
TRBV6-5 | CASSYVGSWEAFF
TRBV27 | CASSLRLEGSYNEQFF
TRBV5-5 | CASSPGDQETQYF
TRBV28 | CAALNSGNQPQHF
TRBV10-3 | CAIAPSTDTQYF
TRBV9 | CASSVGDPGQPQHF